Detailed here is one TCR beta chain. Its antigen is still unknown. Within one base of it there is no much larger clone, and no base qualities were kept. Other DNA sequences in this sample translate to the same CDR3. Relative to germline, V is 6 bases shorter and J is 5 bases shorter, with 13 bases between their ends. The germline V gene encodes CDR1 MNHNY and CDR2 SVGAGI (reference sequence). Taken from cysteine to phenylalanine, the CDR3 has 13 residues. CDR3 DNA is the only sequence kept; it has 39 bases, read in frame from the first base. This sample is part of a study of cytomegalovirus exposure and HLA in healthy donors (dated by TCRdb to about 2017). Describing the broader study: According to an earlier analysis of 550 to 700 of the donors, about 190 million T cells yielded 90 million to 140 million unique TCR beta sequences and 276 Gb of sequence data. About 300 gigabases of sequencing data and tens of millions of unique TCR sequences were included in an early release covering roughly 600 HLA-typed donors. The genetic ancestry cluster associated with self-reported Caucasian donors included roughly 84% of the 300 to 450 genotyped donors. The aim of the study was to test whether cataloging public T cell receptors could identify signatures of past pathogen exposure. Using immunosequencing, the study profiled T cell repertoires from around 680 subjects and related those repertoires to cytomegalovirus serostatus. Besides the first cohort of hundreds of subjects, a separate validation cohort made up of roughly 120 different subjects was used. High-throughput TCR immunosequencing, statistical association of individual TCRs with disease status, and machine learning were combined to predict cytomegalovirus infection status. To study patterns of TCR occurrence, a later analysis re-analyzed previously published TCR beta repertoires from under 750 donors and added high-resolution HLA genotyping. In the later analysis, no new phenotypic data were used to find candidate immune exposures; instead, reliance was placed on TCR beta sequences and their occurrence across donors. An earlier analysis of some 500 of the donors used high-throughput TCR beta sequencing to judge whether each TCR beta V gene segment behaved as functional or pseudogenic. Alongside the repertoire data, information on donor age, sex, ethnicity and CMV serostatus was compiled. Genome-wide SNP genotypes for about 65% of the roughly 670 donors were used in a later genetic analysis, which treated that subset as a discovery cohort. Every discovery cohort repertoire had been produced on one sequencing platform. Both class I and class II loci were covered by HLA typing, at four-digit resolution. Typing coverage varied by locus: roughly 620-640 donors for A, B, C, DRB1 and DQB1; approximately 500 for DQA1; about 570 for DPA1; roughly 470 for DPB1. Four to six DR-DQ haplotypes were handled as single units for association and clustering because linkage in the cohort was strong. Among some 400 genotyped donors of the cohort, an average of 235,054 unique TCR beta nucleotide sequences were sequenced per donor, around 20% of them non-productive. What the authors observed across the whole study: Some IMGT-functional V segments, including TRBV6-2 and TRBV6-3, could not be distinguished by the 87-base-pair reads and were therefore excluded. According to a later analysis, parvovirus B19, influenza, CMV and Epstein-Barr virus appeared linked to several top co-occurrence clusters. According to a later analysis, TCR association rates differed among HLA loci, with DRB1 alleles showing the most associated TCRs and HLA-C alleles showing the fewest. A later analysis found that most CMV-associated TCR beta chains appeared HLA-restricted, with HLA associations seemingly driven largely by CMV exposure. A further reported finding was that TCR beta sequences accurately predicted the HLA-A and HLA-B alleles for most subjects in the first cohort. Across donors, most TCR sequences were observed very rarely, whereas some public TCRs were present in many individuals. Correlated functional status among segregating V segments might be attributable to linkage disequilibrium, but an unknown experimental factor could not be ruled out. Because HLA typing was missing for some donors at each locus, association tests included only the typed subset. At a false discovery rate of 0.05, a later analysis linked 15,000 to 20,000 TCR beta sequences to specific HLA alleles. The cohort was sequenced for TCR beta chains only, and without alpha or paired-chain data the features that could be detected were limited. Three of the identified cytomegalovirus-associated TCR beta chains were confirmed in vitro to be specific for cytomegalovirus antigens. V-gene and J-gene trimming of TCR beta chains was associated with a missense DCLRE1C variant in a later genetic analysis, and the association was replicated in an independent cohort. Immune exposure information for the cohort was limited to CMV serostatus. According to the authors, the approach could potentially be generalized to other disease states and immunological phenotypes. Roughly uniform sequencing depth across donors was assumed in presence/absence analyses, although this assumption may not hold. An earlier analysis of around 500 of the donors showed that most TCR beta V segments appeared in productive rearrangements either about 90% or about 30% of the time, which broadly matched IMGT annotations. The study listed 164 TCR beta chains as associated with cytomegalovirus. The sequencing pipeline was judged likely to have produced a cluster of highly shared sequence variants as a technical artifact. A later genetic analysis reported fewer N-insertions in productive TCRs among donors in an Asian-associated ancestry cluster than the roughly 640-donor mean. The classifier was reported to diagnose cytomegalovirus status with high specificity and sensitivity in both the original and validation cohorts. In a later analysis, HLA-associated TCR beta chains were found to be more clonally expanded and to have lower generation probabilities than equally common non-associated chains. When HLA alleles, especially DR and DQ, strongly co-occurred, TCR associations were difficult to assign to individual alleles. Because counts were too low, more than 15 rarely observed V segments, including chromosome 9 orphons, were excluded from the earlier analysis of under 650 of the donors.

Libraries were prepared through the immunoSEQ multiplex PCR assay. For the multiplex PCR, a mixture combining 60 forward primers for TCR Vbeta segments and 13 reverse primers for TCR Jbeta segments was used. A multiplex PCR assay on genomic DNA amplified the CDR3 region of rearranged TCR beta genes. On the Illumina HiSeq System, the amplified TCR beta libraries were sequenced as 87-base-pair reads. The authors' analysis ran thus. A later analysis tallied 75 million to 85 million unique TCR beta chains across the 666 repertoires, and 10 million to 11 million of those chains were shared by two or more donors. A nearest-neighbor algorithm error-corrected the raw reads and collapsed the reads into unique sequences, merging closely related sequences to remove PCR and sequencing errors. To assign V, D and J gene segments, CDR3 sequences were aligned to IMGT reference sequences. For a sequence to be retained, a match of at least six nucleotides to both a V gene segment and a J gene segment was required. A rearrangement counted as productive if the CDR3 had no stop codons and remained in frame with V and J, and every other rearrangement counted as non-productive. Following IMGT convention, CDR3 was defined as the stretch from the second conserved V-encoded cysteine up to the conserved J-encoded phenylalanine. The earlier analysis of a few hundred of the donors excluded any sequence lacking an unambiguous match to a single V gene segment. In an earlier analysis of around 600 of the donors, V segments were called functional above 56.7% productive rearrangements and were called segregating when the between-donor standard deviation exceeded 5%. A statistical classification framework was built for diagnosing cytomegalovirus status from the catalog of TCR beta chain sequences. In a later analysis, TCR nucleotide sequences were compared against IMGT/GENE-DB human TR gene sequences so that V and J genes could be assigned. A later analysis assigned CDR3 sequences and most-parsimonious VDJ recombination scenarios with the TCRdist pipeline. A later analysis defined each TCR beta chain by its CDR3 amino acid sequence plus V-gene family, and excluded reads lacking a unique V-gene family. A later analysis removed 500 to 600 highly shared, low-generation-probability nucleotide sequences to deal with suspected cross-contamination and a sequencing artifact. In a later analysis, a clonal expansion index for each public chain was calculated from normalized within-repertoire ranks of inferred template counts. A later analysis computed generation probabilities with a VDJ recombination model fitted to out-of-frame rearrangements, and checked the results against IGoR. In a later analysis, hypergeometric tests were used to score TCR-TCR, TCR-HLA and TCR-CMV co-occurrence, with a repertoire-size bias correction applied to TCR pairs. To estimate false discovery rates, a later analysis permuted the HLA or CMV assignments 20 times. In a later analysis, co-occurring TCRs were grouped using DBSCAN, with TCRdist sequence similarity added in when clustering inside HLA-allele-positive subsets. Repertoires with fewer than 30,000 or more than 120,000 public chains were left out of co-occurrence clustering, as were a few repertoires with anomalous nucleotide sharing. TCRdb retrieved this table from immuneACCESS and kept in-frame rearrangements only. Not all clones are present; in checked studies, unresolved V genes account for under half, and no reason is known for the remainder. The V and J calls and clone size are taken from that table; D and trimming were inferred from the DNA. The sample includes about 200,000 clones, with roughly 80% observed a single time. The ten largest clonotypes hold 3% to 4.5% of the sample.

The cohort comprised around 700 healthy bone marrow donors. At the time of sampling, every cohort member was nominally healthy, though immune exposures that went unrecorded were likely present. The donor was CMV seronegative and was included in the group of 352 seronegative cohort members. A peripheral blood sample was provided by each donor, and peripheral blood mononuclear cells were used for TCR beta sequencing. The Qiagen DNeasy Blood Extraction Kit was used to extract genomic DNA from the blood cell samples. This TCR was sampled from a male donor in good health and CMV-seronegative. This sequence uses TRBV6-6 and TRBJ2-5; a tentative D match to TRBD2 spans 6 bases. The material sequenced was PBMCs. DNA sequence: TGTGCCAGCAGATTGGGGGGTAGGGAGACCCAGTACTTC. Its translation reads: CASRLGGRETQYF.